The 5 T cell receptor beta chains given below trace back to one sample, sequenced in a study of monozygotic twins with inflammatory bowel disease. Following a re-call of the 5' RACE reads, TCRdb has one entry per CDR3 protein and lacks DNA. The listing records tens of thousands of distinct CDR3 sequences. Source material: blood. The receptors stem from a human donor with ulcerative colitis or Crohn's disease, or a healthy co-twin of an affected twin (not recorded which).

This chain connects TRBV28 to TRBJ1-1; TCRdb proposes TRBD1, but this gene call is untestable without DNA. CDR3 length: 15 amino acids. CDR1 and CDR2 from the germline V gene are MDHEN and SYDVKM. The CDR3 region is CASSLRGGGNTEAFF.

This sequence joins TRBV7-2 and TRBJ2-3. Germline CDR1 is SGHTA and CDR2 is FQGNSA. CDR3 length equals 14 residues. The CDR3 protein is CASSLETAPDTQYF.

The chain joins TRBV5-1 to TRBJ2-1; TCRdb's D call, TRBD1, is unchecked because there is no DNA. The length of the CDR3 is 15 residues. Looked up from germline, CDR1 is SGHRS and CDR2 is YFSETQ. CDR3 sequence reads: CASSLADRARDEQFF.

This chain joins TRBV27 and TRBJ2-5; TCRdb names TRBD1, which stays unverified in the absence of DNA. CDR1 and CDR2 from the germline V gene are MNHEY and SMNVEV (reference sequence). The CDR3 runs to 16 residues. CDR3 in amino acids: CASSFDRTGNLETQYF.

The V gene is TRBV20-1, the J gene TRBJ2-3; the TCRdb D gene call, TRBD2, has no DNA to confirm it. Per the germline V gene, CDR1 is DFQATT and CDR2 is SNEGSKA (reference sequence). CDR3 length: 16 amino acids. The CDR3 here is CSASAGLAGGGDTQYF.